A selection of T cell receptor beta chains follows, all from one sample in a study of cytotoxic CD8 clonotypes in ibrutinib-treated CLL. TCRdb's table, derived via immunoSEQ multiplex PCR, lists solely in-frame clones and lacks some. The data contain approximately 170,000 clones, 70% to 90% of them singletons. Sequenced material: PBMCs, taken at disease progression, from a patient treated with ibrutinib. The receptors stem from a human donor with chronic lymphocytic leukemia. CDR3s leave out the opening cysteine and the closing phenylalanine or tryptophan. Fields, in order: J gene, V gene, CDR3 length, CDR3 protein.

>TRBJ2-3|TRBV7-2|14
ASSLGLAGVEDTQY
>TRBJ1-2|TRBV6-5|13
ASSYSLLWDYGYT
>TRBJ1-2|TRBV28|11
AIPGGDYYGYT
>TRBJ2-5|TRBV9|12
ASSQQGQQETQY
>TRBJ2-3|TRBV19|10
ASSDRGFTQY
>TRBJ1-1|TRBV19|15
ASSHYPAPPMNTEAF
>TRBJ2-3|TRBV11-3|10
ASKASTDTQY
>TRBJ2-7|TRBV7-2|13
ASSLARDSSYEQY
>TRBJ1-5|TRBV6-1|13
ASTSRQGSNQPQH
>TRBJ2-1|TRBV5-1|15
ASSFTAGKSSYNEQF
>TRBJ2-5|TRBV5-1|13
ASREEWSLGETQY
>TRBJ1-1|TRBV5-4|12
ASSLGTGNTEAF
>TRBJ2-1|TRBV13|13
ASSLGFTSGNEQF
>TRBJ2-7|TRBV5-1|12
ASIPGQGPYEQY